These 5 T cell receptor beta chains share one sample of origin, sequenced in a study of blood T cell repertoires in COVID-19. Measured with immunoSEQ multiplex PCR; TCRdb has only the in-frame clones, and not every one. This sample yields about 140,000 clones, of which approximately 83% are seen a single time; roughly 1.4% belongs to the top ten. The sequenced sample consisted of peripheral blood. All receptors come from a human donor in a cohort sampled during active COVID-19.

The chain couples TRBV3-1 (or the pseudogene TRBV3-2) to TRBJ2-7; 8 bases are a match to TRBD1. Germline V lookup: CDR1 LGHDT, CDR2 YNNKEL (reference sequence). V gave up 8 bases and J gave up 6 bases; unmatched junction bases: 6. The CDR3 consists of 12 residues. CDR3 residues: CASSSGGREQYF. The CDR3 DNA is TGTGCCAGCTCATCAGGGGGCCGCGAGCAGTACTTC.

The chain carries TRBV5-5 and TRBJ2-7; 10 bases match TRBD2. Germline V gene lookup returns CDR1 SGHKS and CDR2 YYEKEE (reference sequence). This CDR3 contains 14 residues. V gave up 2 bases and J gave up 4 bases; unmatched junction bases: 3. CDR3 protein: CASSFLAGEYEQYF. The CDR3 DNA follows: TGTGCCAGCAGCTTCCTAGCGGGAGAATACGAGCAGTACTTC.

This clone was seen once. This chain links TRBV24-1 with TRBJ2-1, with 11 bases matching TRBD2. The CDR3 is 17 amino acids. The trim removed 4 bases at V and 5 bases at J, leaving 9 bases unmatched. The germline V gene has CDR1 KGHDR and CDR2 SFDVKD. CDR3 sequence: CATSEFPGLAVNNEQFF. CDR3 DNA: TGTGCCACCAGTGAATTTCCGGGACTAGCGGTTAACAATGAGCAGTTCTTC.

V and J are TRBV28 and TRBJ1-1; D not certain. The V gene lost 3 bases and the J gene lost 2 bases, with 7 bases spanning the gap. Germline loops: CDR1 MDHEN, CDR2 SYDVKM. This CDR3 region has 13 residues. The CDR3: CASSLSRNTEAFF. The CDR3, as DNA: TGTGCCAGCAGTTTGTCGAGAAACACTGAAGCTTTCTTT. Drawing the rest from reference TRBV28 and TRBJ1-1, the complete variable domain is DVKVTQSSRYLVKRTGEKVFLECVQDMDHENMFWYRQDPGLGLRLIYFSYDVKMKEKGDIPEGYSVSREKKERFSLILESASTNQTSMYLCASSLSRNTEAFFGQGTRLTVV.

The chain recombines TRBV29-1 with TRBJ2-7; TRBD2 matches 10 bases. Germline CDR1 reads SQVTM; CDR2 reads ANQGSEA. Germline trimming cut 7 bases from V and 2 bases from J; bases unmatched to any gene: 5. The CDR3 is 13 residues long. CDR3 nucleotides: TGCAGCGCAACTCTAGCGGGGGCCTACGAGCAGTACTTC. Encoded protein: CSATLAGAYEQYF.